The 8 T cell receptor beta chains in this list originate from one sample, sequenced in a study of blood T cell repertoires in COVID-19. The table came from immunoSEQ multiplex PCR; TCRdb's copy has only in-frame clones and leaves some out. The sample holds some 530,000 clones, 70% to 90% seen once. Sequenced: peripheral blood. The origin of the receptors is a human donor in a cohort sampled during active COVID-19.

The genes are TRBV11-2 and TRBJ2-5; D is possibly TRBD2 (5 bases). V lost 4 bases to trimming and J lost 3 bases, with 12 bases between them. Germline V gene data show CDR1 as SGHAT and CDR2 as FQNNGV. The CDR3 length is 14 residues. CDR3 sequence (DNA): TGTGCCAGCAGCTCTTCGTGGGAGAAAGAGACCCAGTACTTC. Translation gives CASSSSWEKETQYF.

The chain links TRBV30 to TRBJ2-5; unclear D gene. This CDR3 comprises 15 residues. The ends were cut back, 0 bases at V and 7 bases at J, with 18 bases in the middle. From germline, CDR1 is GTSNPN and CDR2 SVGIG (reference sequence). This CDR3 reads CAWSVPPTPRTTQYF. The CDR3 region has the DNA TGTGCCTGGAGTGTACCTCCGACTCCCCGTACGACCCAGTACTTC.

This rearrangement joins TRBV3-1 (or the pseudogene TRBV3-2) to TRBJ2-4, with TRBD1 identical over 9 bases. Germline V gives CDR1 LGHDT, CDR2 YNNKEL (reference sequence). J gave up 5 bases and V 3 bases, and 2 bases lay outside the gene matches. The CDR3 has 14 residues. CDR3 residues: CASSHWTGENIQYF. Here the CDR3 DNA reads TGTGCCAGCAGCCACTGGACAGGGGAAAACATTCAGTACTTC.

The gene calls are TRBV28 and TRBJ2-1, with 7 bases fitting TRBD2. CDR1 and CDR2 from the germline V gene are MDHEN and SYDVKM. After removal of 6 bases from V and 5 bases from J, the junction contained 10 bases not matched to a gene. This CDR3 is 15 amino acids long. The CDR3 reads CASRPTSAGNNEQFF. In DNA form, the CDR3 reads TGTGCCAGCAGGCCTACTAGCGCGGGTAACAATGAGCAGTTCTTC.

This chain joins TRBV7-3 and TRBJ2-7, with D perhaps TRBD1 (6 bases). In germline, CDR1 is SGHTA, CDR2 FQGTGA. V lost 5 bases, J lost 0 bases, and 14 bases lay in between. The CDR3 runs 15 residues. The CDR3 loop reads CASSPGQGSSYEQYF. The CDR3 bases are TGTGCCAGCAGCCCAGGGCAGGGGTCCTCCTACGAGCAGTACTTC.

The V gene is TRBV5-6, the J gene TRBJ2-3, with D possibly matching TRBD2 (5 bases). The CDR3 totals 16 residues. V dropped 3 bases and J dropped 0 bases, with 14 bases sitting between them. The V gene's germline CDR1 is SGHDT and CDR2 YYEEEE. Here the CDR3 DNA reads TGTGCCAGCAGCTCCTCGAGGGCTCGAAGCACAGATACGCAGTATTTT. Its translation: CASSSSRARSTDTQYF.

This sequence joins TRBV18 and TRBJ1-2, with D possibly matching TRBD1 (5 bases). The ends were cut back, 1 base at V and 8 bases at J, with 8 bases in the middle. This CDR3 is built from 12 residues. The germline V gene has CDR1 KGHSH and CDR2 LQKENI. The CDR3 coding sequence is TGTGCCAGCTCACCACAGGGGTGGGGCTACACCTTC. Translated, it gives CASSPQGWGYTF.

V and J are TRBV19 and TRBJ1-1; 7 nucleotides agree with TRBD1. The J segment lost 1 base and the V segment lost 1 base, leaving 3 bases of the junction unmatched. Germline CDR1 LNHDA, CDR2 SQIVND (reference sequence). There are 15 residues in the CDR3. CDR3 protein: CASSIAGTENTEAFF. The CDR3 DNA sequence: TGTGCCAGTAGTATAGCGGGGACAGAGAACACTGAAGCTTTCTTT.